The rows below give T cell receptor beta chains drawn from one sample of a study of blood T cells in healthy people across ages. TCRdb recomputed calls from the 5' RACE reads with MiXCR, one row per CDR3 protein. The sample has about 1.1 million distinct CDR3 sequences; roughly two fifths are singletons. Sequencing was performed on blood. The receptors were gathered from a man aged 18 to 29 in good health. Each CDR3 is given without its conserved first and last residue. Expanded clones get a size class; other rows say once, few or many, or leave the size out.

len: 19; v_gene: TRBV6-5; abundance: -; CDR3aa: ASSYSGTSGGTPVSTDTQY
len: 14; v_gene: TRBV6-5; abundance: -; CDR3aa: ASSSGTGWDMDTQY
len: 11; v_gene: TRBV7-2; abundance: -; CDR3aa: ASSFPTNEKLF
len: 11; v_gene: TRBV29-1; abundance: -; CDR3aa: SVEARSTDTQY
len: 13; v_gene: TRBV7-2; abundance: -; CDR3aa: ASSLDPSEYNEQY
len: 11; v_gene: TRBV10-3; abundance: few; CDR3aa: AISAGGAYTQY
len: 12; v_gene: TRBV12-5; abundance: few; CDR3aa: ASYADRGDTEAF
len: 16; v_gene: TRBV12-5; abundance: few; CDR3aa: ASGQRTSGGHSTDTQY
len: 12; v_gene: TRBV30; abundance: -; CDR3aa: AWSVAPGAKTQY
len: 12; v_gene: TRBV27; abundance: -; CDR3aa: ASSPTRQLGELF
len: 13; v_gene: TRBV2; abundance: -; CDR3aa: ASSEGTGGVTEAF
len: 15; v_gene: TRBV9; abundance: few; CDR3aa: ASSSLGPRGPYNEQF
len: 12; v_gene: TRBV9; abundance: few; CDR3aa: ASSPSAKIYEQY
len: 14; v_gene: TRBV5-1; abundance: -; CDR3aa: ASSLVAGARLDTQY
len: 9; v_gene: TRBV20-1; abundance: -; CDR3aa: SAPNDPSYT
len: 12; v_gene: TRBV7-2; abundance: -; CDR3aa: ASSVNIANEKLF
len: 14; v_gene: TRBV4-2; abundance: -; CDR3aa: ASSQDQGRSGNTIY
len: 13; v_gene: TRBV6-2/TRBV6-3; abundance: once; CDR3aa: ASSPRLGIYNEQY
len: 12; v_gene: TRBV12-3/TRBV12-4; abundance: -; CDR3aa: ASRSDRENTEAF
len: 12; v_gene: TRBV20-1; abundance: many; CDR3aa: SAPLAGGTDTQY
len: 14; v_gene: TRBV10-3; abundance: few; CDR3aa: AISETGVPTQETQY
len: 12; v_gene: TRBV20-1; abundance: many; CDR3aa: SARAPDGKETQY
len: 9; v_gene: TRBV9; abundance: few; CDR3aa: ASSPHNEQY
len: 11; v_gene: TRBV20-1; abundance: few; CDR3aa: SAQRETESEAF
len: 16; v_gene: TRBV12-5; abundance: few; CDR3aa: ASGLVRSKARANNEQF
len: 13; v_gene: TRBV7-2; abundance: many; CDR3aa: ASSPSWGETYEQY
len: 13; v_gene: TRBV29-1; abundance: -; CDR3aa: SAHGTDSTNEKLF
len: 11; v_gene: TRBV6-5; abundance: once; CDR3aa: ASSPTADQPQH
len: 13; v_gene: TRBV7-2; abundance: few; CDR3aa: ASSFNGYSNQPQH
len: 14; v_gene: TRBV27; abundance: few; CDR3aa: ASSPIGGTGNQPQH
len: 13; v_gene: TRBV3-1; abundance: few; CDR3aa: ASSQRTGGGEKLF
len: 11; v_gene: TRBV12-3/TRBV12-4; abundance: -; CDR3aa: ASSLEGFSGYT
len: 14; v_gene: TRBV5-8; abundance: few; CDR3aa: ASSLDGSISTDTQY
len: 14; v_gene: TRBV6-1; abundance: -; CDR3aa: ASSEPTRALGQPQH
len: 16; v_gene: TRBV18; abundance: many; CDR3aa: ASSTAVGGQVFLYEQY
len: 14; v_gene: TRBV4-1; abundance: -; CDR3aa: ASSLVNRGFDYGYT
len: 13; v_gene: TRBV5-1; abundance: -; CDR3aa: ASSPEGRLGQPQH
len: 12; v_gene: TRBV6-5; abundance: many; CDR3aa: ASSYSWGYNEQF
len: 10; v_gene: TRBV12-3/TRBV12-4; abundance: few; CDR3aa: ASSPAGQPQH
len: 15; v_gene: TRBV27; abundance: -; CDR3aa: ASSTLLGQANFHEQF
len: 15; v_gene: TRBV5-5; abundance: -; CDR3aa: ASSNLGLAGESDTQY
len: 12; v_gene: TRBV13; abundance: -; CDR3aa: ASSLEGGGDGYT
len: 14; v_gene: TRBV14; abundance: few; CDR3aa: ASSQEERPPKNIQY